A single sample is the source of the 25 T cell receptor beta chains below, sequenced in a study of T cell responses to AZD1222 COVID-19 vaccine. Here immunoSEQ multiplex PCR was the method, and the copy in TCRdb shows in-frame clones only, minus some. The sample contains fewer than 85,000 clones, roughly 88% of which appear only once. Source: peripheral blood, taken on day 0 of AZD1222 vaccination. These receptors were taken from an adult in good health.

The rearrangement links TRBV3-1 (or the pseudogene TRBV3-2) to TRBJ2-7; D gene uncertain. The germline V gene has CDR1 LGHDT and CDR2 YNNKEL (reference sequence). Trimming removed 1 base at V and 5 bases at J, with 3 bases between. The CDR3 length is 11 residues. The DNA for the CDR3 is TGTGCCAGCAGCCAAGTCCACGAGCAGTACTTC. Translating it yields CASSQVHEQYF.

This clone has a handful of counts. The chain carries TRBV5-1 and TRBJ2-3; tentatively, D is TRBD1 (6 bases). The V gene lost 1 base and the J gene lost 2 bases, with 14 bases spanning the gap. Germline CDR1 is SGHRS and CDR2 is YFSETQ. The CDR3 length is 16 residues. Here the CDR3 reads CASSLTGKGPTDTQYF. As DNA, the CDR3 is TGCGCCAGCAGCTTGACAGGGAAGGGTCCCACAGATACGCAGTATTTT. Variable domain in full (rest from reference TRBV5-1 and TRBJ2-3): KAGVTQTPRYLIKTRGQQVTLSCSPISGHRSVSWYQQTPGQGLQFLFEYFSETQRNKGNFPGRFSGRQFSNSRSEMNVSTLELGDSALYLCASSLTGKGPTDTQYFGPGTRLTVL.

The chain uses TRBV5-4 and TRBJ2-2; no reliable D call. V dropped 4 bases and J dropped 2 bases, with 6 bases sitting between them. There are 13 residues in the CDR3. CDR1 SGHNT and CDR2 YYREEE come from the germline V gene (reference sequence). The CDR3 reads CASSQKNTGELFF. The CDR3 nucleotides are TGTGCCAGCAGCCAAAAAAACACCGGGGAGCTGTTTTTT.

CDR3 DNA sequence: TGTGCCAGCAGTGAACCTGGGGTCCTCTACGAGCAGTACTTC. Translated: CASSEPGVLYEQYF. The J gene is TRBJ2-7, the V gene TRBV2, with D unclear. CDR3 length: 14 residues. V was pared by 2 bases and J by 3 bases, with 11 bases between. Germline V lookup: CDR1 SNHLY, CDR2 FYNNEI.

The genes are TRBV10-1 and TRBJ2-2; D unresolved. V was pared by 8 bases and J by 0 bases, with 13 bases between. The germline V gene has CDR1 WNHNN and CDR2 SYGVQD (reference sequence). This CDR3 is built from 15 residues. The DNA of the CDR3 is TGCGCCAGCGGACGAAACAGAGCGAACACCGGGGAGCTGTTTTTT. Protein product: CASGRNRANTGELFF.

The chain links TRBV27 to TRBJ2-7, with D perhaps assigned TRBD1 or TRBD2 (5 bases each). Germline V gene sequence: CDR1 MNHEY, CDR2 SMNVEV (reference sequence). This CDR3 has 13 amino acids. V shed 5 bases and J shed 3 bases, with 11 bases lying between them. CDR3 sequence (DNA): TGTGCCAGCAGTGGGGACGGCCTCTACGAGCAGTACTTC. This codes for CASSGDGLYEQYF.

CDR3 nucleotide sequence: TGTGCCAGTAGTATTAGGGCGAGGAACACCGGGGAGCTGTTTTTT. This encodes CASSIRARNTGELFF. The V call is TRBV19, the J call TRBJ2-2; D remains ambiguous. Germline V CDR1 and CDR2: LNHDA, SQIVND (reference sequence). The CDR3 contains 15 residues. Trimming removed 3 bases from V and 1 base from J, with 9 bases in between.

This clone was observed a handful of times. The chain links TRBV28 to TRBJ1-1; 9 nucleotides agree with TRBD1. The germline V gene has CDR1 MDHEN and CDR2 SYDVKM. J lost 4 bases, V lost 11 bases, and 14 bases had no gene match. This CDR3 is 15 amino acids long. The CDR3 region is CAGQKPGQGVTEAFF. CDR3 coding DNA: TGTGCCGGACAAAAACCGGGACAGGGTGTCACTGAAGCTTTCTTT.

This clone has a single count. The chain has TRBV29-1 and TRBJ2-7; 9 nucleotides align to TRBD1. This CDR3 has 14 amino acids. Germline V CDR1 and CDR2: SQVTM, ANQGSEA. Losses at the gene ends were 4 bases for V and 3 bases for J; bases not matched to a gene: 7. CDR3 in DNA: TGCAGCGTTGCCGGACAGGGGCTTTACTACGAGCAGTACTTC. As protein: CSVAGQGLYYEQYF.

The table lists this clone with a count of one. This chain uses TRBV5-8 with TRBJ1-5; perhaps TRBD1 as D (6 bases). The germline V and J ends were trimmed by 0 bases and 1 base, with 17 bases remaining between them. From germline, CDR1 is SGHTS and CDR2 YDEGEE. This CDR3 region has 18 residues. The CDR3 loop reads CASSLEQGVIMSNQPQHF. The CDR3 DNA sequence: TGTGCCAGCAGCTTGGAACAGGGAGTTATAATGAGCAATCAGCCCCAGCATTTT. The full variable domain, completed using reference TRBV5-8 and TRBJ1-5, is EAGVTQSPTHLIKTRGQQATLRCSPISGHTSVYWYQQALGLGLQFLLWYDEGEERNRGNFPPRFSGRQFPNYSSELNVNALELEDSALYLCASSLEQGVIMSNQPQHFGDGTRLSIL.

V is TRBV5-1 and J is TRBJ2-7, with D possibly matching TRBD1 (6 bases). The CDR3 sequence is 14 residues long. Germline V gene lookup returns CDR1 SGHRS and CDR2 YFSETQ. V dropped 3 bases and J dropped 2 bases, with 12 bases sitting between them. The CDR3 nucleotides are TGCGCCAGCAGCTCACAGGGTATCACCTACGAGCAGTACTTC. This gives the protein CASSSQGITYEQYF. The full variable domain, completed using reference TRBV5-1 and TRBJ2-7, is KAGVTQTPRYLIKTRGQQVTLSCSPISGHRSVSWYQQTPGQGLQFLFEYFSETQRNKGNFPGRFSGRQFSNSRSEMNVSTLELGDSALYLCASSSQGITYEQYFGPGTRLTVT.

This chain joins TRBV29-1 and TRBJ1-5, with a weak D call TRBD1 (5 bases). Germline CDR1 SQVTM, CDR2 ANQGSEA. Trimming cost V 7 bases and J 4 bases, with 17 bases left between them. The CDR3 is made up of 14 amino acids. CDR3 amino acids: CSGPPGPGNQPQHF. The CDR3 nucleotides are TGCAGCGGGCCACCGGGACCTGGAAATCAGCCCCAGCATTTT.

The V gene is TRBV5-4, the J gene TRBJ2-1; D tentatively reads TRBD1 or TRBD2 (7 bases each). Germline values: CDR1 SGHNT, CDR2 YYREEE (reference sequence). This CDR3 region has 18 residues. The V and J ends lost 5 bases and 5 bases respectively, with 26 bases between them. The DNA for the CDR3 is TGTGCCAGCAGGAAAGTGTCAGGGGGTCGTCTAGCGGACAATGAGCAGTTCTTC. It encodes CASRKVSGGRLADNEQFF.

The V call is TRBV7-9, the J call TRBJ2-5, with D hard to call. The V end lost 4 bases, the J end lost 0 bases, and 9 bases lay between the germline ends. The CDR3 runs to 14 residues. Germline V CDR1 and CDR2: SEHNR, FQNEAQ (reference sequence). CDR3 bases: TGTGCCAGCAGCTCGTCAGTGTACCAAGAGACCCAGTACTTC. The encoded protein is CASSSSVYQETQYF.

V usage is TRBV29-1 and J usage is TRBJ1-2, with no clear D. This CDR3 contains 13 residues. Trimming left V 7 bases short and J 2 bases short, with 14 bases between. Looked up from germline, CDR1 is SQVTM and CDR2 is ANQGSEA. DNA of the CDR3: TGCAGCGCCAGGACGGATCCGAACTATGGCTACACCTTC. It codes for CSARTDPNYGYTF.

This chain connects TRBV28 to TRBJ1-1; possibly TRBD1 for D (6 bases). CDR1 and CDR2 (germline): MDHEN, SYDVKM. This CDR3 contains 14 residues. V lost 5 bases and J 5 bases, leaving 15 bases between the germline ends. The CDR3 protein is CASSPPGGLTEAFF. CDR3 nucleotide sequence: TGTGCCAGCAGTCCCCCCGGGGGCTTAACTGAAGCTTTCTTT.

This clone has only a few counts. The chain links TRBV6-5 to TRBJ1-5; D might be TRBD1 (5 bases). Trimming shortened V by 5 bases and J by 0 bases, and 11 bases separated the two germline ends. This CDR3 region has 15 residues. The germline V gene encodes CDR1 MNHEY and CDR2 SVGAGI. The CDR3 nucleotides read TGTGCCAGCAGTCAGGGTACCTATAGCAATCAGCCCCAGCATTTT. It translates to CASSQGTYSNQPQHF.

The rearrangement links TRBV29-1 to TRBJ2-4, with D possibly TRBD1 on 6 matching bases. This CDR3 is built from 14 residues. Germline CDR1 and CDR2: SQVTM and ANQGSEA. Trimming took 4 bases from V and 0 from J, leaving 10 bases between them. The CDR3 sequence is CSVVTGVAKNIQYF. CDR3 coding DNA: TGCAGCGTTGTGACAGGAGTAGCCAAAAACATTCAGTACTTC.

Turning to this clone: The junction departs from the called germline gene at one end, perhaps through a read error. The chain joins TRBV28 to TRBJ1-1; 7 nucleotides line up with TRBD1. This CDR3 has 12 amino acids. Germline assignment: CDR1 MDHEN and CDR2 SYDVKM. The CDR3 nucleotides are TGTGCCAGCAGTTCCGGACAGGCGGGAGGGGGTTTT. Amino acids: CASSSGQAGGGF.

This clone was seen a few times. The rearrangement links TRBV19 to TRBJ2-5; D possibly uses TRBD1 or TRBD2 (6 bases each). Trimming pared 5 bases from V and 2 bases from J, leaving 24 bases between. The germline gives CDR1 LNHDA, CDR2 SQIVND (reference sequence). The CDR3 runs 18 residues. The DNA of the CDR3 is TGTGCCAGTAGTCCCCTGCTGGGAAGGGGGAGCGGGCAAGAGACCCAGTACTTC. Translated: CASSPLLGRGSGQETQYF.

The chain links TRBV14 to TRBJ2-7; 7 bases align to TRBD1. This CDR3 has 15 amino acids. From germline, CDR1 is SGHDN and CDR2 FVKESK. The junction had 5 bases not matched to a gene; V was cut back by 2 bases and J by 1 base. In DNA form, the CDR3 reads TGTGCCAGCAGCCAAACAAAACAGGGGTCCTACGAGCAGTACTTC. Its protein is CASSQTKQGSYEQYF. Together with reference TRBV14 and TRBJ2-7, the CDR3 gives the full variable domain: EAGVTQFPSHSVIEKGQTVTLRCDPISGHDNLYWYRRVMGKEIKFLLHFVKESKQDESGMPNNRFLAERTGGTYSTLKVQPAELEDSGVYFCASSQTKQGSYEQYFGPGTRLTVT.

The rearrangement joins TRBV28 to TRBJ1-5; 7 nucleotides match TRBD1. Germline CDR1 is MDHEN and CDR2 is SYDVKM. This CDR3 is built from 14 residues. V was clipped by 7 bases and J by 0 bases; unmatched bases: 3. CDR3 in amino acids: CASTTGTSNQPQHF. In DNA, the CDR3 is TGTGCCAGCACGACAGGGACTAGCAATCAGCCCCAGCATTTT.

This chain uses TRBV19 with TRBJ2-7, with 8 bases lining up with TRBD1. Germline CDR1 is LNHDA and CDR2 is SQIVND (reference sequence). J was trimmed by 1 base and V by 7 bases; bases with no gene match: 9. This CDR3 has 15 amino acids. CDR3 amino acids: CASNAGGEKSYEQYF. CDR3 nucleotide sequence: TGTGCCAGTAACGCAGGGGGCGAGAAATCCTACGAGCAGTACTTC.

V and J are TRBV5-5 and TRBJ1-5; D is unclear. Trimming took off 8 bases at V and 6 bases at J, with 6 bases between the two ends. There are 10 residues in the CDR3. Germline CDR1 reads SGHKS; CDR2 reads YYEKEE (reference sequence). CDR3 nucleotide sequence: TGTGCCAGGAGGGTTCAGCCCCAGCATTTT. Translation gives CARRVQPQHF.

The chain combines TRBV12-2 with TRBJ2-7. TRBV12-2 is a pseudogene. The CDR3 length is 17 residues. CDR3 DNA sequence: TGTGCAAGTCGCTTTAGCCTCGTCGGGCTAAACCCCTACGAGCAGTACTTC. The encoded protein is CASRFSLVGLNPYEQYF.